A selection of T cell receptor beta chains follows, all from one sample in a study of naive and memory T cell subsets. TCRdb re-derived calls from the UMI-ligation and nested PCR reads in MiXCR, one entry per CDR3 protein. The data contain over 100,000 distinct CDR3 sequences, roughly 32% of them seen just once; the ten biggest clones take up less than 1%. Sequencing used central memory CD4+ T cells from blood. These receptors came from a human donor in good health. CDR3s leave out the opening cysteine and the closing phenylalanine or tryptophan. Some rows have no size entry. The others give once, few or many, or a class for an expanded clone.

v_call: TRBV7-2; clone_size: NA; j_call: TRBJ1-6; cdr3_aa: ASSQGLVSPLH
v_call: TRBV9; clone_size: few; j_call: TRBJ2-2; cdr3_aa: ASSPRLAANTGELF
v_call: TRBV5-1; clone_size: NA; j_call: TRBJ2-1; cdr3_aa: ASSRTLAGGQNEQF
v_call: TRBV30; clone_size: few; j_call: TRBJ2-3; cdr3_aa: ALGTASSGSPDTQY
v_call: TRBV29-1; clone_size: NA; j_call: TRBJ1-1; cdr3_aa: SVEQANTEAF
v_call: TRBV20-1; clone_size: NA; j_call: TRBJ2-1; cdr3_aa: SASTSGRVPYNEQF
v_call: TRBV18; clone_size: NA; j_call: TRBJ2-6; cdr3_aa: ASFDGSGANVLT
v_call: TRBV20-1; clone_size: many; j_call: TRBJ2-5; cdr3_aa: SATIPGDQETQY
v_call: TRBV9; clone_size: NA; j_call: TRBJ2-5; cdr3_aa: ASSVQDRKETQY
v_call: TRBV6-1; clone_size: once; j_call: TRBJ2-7; cdr3_aa: ASIRGLDTAEQY
v_call: TRBV5-4; clone_size: few; j_call: TRBJ1-1; cdr3_aa: ASSLGGFRTEGPNTEAF
v_call: TRBV4-1; clone_size: few; j_call: TRBJ2-1; cdr3_aa: ASSHQLRDSEQF
v_call: TRBV7-8; clone_size: NA; j_call: TRBJ2-5; cdr3_aa: ASSLVGGVETQY
v_call: TRBV11-2; clone_size: few; j_call: TRBJ2-7; cdr3_aa: ASSPRLAGNRREQY
v_call: TRBV7-3; clone_size: NA; j_call: TRBJ1-1; cdr3_aa: ASSTQSHTEAF
v_call: TRBV28; clone_size: NA; j_call: TRBJ2-1; cdr3_aa: ASSFGGGFYNEQF
v_call: TRBV20-1; clone_size: few; j_call: TRBJ2-3; cdr3_aa: SAPLKASVLKSTDTQY
v_call: TRBV28; clone_size: NA; j_call: TRBJ1-2; cdr3_aa: ASSPHQSRNYGYT
v_call: TRBV5-1; clone_size: NA; j_call: TRBJ2-7; cdr3_aa: ASSLEVSPSYEQY
v_call: TRBV29-1; clone_size: NA; j_call: TRBJ2-6; cdr3_aa: SVHGGRDDPGANVLT
v_call: TRBV28; clone_size: NA; j_call: TRBJ1-6; cdr3_aa: ASRYDRSYNSPLH
v_call: TRBV12-3/TRBV12-4; clone_size: many; j_call: TRBJ2-7; cdr3_aa: ASSLAGAYEQY
v_call: TRBV12-3/TRBV12-4; clone_size: NA; j_call: TRBJ1-1; cdr3_aa: ASTPQGAGRTEAF
v_call: TRBV3-1; clone_size: few; j_call: TRBJ2-1; cdr3_aa: ASSPASVQSSYNEQF
v_call: TRBV28; clone_size: few; j_call: TRBJ2-1; cdr3_aa: ASSFQVNEQF
v_call: TRBV20-1; clone_size: NA; j_call: TRBJ1-4; cdr3_aa: SAIKGPNEKLF
v_call: TRBV21-1; clone_size: NA; j_call: TRBJ2-1; cdr3_aa: ASRTGGEVPTYEQF
v_call: TRBV5-4; clone_size: NA; j_call: TRBJ2-5; cdr3_aa: ASSHPQRQETQY